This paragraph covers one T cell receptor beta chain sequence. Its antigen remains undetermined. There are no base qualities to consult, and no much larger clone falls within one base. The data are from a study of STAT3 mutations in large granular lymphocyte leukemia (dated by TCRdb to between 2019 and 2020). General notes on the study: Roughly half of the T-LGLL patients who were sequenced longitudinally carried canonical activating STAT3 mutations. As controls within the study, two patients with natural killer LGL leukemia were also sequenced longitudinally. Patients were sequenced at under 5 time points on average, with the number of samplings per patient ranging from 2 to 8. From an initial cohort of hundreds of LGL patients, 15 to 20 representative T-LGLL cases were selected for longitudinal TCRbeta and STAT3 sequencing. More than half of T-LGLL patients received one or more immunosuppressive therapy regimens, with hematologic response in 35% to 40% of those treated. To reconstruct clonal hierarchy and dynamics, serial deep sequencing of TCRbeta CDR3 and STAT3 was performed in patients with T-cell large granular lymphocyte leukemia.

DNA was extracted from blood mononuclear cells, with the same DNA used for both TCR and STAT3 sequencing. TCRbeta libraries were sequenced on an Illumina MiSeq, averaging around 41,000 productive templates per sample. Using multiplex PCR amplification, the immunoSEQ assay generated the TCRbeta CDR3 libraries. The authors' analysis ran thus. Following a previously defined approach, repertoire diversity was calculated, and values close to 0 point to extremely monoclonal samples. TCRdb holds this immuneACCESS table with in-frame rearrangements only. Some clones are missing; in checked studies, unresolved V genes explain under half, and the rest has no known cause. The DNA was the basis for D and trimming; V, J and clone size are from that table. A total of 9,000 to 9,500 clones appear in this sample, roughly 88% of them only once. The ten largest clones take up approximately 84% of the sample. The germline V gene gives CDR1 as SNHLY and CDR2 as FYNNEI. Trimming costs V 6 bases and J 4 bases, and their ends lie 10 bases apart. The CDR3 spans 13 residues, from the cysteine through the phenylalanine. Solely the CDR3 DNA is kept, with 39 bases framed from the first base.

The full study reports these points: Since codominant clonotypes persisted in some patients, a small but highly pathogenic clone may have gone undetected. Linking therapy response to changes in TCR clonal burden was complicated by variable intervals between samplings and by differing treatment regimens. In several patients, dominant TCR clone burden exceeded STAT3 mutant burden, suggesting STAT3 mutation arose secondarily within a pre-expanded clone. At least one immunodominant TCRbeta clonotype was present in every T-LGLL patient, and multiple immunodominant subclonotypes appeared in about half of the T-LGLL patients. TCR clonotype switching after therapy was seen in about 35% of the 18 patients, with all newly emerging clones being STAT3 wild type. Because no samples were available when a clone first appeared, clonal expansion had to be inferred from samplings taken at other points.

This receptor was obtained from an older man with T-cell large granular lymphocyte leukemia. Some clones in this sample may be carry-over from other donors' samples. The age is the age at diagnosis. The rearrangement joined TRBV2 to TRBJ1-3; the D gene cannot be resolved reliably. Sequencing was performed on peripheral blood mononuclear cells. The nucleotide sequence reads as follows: TGTGCCAGCAGCCTTTCTGCGGGAAACACCATATATTTT. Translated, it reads CASSLSAGNTIYF.